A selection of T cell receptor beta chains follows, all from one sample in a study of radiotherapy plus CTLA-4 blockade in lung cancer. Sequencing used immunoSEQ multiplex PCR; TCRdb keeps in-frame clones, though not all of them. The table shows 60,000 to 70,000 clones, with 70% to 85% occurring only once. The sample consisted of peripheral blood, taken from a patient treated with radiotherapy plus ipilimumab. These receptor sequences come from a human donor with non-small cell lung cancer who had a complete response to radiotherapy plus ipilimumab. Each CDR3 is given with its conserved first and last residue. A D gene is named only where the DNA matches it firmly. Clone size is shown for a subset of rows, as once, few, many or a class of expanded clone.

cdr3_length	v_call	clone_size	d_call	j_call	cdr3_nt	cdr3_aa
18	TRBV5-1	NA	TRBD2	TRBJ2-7	TGCGCCAGCAGCCAAGGAGCGGGGGGGCGGCCGTTAGGCGCCGAGCAGTACTTC	CASSQGAGGRPLGAEQYF
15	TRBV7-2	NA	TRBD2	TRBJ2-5	TGTGCCAGCAGCCCCCTAGCGGGCCCCCAAGAGACCCAGTACTTC	CASSPLAGPQETQYF
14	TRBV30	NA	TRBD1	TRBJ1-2	TGTGCCTGGAGTCGGGACAGGGGGCCCGGTGGCTACACCTTC	CAWSRDRGPGGYTF
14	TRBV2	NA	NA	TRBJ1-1	TGTGCCAGCAGTGAAGAGGTAGTGAACACTGAAGCTTTCTTT	CASSEEVVNTEAFF
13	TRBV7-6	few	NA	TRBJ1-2	TGTGCCAGCAGCTTAGATCCCAGGGATGGCTACACCTTC	CASSLDPRDGYTF
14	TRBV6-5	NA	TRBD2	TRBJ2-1	TGTGCCAGCAGTTATGGGTGGCTAGCGGGGGTGCAGTTCTTC	CASSYGWLAGVQFF
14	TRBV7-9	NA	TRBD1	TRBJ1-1	TGTGCCAGCAGCTCGACAGGGGGCAGGACTGAAGCTTTCTTT	CASSSTGGRTEAFF
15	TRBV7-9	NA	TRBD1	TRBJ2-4	TGTGCCAGCAGCTTCTTGGGGACAGGGGCCCGCATTCAGTACTTC	CASSFLGTGARIQYF
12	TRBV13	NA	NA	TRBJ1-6	TGTGCCAGCAGTCCGGAGAATTCACCCCTCCACTTT	CASSPENSPLHF
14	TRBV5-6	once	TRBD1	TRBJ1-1	TGTGCCAGCAGCCGGGACAGGACGAACACTGAAGCTTTCTTT	CASSRDRTNTEAFF
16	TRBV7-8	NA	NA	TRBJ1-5	TGTGCCAGCAGCTTAGAGGGTCAGCTAAGCAATCAGCCCCAGCATTTT	CASSLEGQLSNQPQHF
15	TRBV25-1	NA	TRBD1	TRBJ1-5	TGTGCCAGCAGTGAAGCAGGGACAGGGGTCAGGCCCCAGCATTTT	CASSEAGTGVRPQHF
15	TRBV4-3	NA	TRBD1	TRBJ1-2	TGCGCCAGCAGCCAAGAAGAAGGGGGCTTCTATGGCTACACCTTC	CASSQEEGGFYGYTF
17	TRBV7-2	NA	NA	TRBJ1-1	TGTGCCAGCAGCTTATACTCAGGGATACTCATGAACACTGAAGCTTTCTTT	CASSLYSGILMNTEAFF
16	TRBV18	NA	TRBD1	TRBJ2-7	TGTGCCAGCTCACCAGAAACGACAGGGATCTCCTACGAGCAGTACTTC	CASSPETTGISYEQYF
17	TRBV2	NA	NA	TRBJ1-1	TGTGCCAGCAGTGAAAGTCTATTGTGGGGGGCGATAACTGAAGCTTTCTTT	CASSESLLWGAITEAFF